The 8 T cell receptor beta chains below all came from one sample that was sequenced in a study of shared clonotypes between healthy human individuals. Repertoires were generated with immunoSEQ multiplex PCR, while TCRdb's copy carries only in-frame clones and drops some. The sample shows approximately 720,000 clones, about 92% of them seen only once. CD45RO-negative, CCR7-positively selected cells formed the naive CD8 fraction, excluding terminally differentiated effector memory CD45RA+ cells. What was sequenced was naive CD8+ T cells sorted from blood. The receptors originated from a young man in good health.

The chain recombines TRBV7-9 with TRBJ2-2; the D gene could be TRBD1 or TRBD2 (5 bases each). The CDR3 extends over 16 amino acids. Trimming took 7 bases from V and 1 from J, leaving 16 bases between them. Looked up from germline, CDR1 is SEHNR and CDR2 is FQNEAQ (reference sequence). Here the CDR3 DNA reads TGTGCCAGCACCCCCACGGGGCGGAGGAACACCGGGGAGCTGTTTTTT. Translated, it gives CASTPTGRRNTGELFF.

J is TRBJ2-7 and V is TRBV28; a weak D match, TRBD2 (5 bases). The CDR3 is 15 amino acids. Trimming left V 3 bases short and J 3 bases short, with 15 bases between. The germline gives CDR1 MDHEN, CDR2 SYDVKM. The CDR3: CASSFGTSGVYEQYF. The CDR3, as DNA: TGTGCCAGCAGTTTTGGAACCTCCGGGGTCTACGAGCAGTACTTC.

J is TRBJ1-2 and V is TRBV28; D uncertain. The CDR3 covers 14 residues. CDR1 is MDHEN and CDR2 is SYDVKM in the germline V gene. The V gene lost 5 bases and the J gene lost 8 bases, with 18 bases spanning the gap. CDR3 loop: CASSLQVPSNGYTF. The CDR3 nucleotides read TGTGCCAGCAGTCTCCAGGTTCCGTCGAACGGCTACACCTTC.

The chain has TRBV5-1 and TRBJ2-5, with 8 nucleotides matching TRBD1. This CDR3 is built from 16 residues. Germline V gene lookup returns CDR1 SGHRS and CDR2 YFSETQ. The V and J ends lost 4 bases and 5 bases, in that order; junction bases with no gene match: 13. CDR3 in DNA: TGCGCCAGCAGCCCCAGACGGACAGGGCCGTTCGAGACCCAGTACTTC. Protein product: CASSPRRTGPFETQYF.

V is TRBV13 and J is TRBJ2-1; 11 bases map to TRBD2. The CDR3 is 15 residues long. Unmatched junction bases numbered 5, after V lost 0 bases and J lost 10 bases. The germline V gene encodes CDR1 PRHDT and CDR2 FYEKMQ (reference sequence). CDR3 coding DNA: TGTGCCAGCAGCTTAGGGACTAGCGGGACAGGGGAGCAGTTCTTC. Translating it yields CASSLGTSGTGEQFF.

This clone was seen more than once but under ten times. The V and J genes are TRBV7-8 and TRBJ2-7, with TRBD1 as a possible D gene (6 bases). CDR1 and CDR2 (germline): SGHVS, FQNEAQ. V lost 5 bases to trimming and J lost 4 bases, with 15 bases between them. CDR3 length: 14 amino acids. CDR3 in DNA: TGTGCCAGCAGCACCACAGGGAGATTGTACGAGCAGTACTTC. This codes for CASSTTGRLYEQYF.

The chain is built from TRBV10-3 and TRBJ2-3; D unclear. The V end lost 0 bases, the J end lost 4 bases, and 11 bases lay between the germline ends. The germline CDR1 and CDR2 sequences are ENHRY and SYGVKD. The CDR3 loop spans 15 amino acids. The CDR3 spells CAISESMGRPDTQYF. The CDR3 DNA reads TGTGCCATCAGTGAGTCGATGGGCAGACCAGATACGCAGTATTTT.

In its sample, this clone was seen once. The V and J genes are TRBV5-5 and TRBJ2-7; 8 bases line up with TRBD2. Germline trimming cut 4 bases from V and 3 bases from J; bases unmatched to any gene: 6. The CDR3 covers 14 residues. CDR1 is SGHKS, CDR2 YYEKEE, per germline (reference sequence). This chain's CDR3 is CASSRMSGSYEQYF. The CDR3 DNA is TGTGCCAGCAGCCGTATGAGCGGGAGCTACGAGCAGTACTTC.